The source of this TCR beta chain is a study of T cell changes during pregnancy in multiple sclerosis. Only one count was recorded for this clone. The CDR3 loop spans 16 amino acids. The ends were cut back, 5 bases at V and 0 bases at J, with 13 bases in the middle. CDR1 and CDR2 from the germline V gene are MNHEY and SMNVEV (reference sequence). Profiled with immunoSEQ multiplex PCR; TCRdb holds only in-frame clones, not every one. Of about 34,000 clones detected, roughly 90% appear once; the ten largest clones hold 3.5%. J is TRBJ1-4 and V is TRBV27; D is unclear. The sequence derives from a female donor with multiple sclerosis, enrolled in a pregnancy study. The material was CD8+ T cells from peripheral blood mononuclear cells, obtained in the third trimester of pregnancy. The CDR3 loop is CASSPFRGATNEKLFF. The DNA for the CDR3 is TGTGCCAGCAGTCCGTTTCGAGGTGCAACTAATGAAAAACTGTTTTTT. The full variable domain, with the rest looked up from reference TRBV27 and TRBJ1-4, is EAQVTQNPRYLITVTGKKLTVTCSQNMNHEYMSWYRQDPGLGLRQIYYSMNVEVTDKGDVPEGYKVSRKEKRNFPLILESPSPNQTSLYFCASSPFRGATNEKLFFGSGTQLSVL.